This T cell receptor (beta chain) was obtained from a study of blood T cell repertoires in COVID-19. Study background: The analysed material was cDNA or gDNA that came from T cells, B-cell-depleted T cells, or PBMCs.

Cohort 3 recovered donors had two negative PCRs, clearance, or symptom resolution. The CDR3 is 11 amino acids. Trimming pared 0 bases from V and 6 bases from J, leaving 5 bases between. Germline V gene lookup returns CDR1 SQVTM and CDR2 ANQGSEA. Here immunoSEQ multiplex PCR was the method, and the copy in TCRdb shows in-frame clones only, minus some. Among 400,000 to 450,000 clones listed, about nine tenths were seen once. Material: PBMCs or T cells enriched from blood (not recorded which). The TCR sequence derives from a man younger than 30 who had recovered from COVID-19. The chain joins TRBV29-1 to TRBJ1-2; no firm D call. As DNA, the CDR3 is TGCAGCGTTGAAGATCTTAATGGCTACACCTTC. It encodes CSVEDLNGYTF.